This T cell receptor (beta chain) was observed in a study of CXCR3-negative and CXCR3-positive naive CD8 T cells. UMI-labeled 5' RACE TRB cDNA libraries were prepared from the cells. TCRdb derives one entry per CDR3 protein from the 5' RACE reads, leaving out DNA. The sample data list some 110,000 distinct CDR3 sequences. Study findings and constraints: CXCR3-positive naive cells carried more hydrophobic TRB CDR3s than CXCR3-negative ones. Both naive subsets, CXCR3-negative and CXCR3-positive, displayed similar TRBV-TRBJ usage, unlike memory cells.

Note on this clonotype: As yet, its antigen is unknown.

The clonotype comes from a human donor in good health. Some clones in this sample may be carry-over from other donors' samples. The source material was naive CXCR3+ CD8+ T cells from blood. Subset of the sample: CD45RO-CCR7+CD27+CD95- naive CD8+ T cells expressing CXCR3 (TNR3+).

CDR3 residues: CASSLGRTGATGELFF. The gene calls are TRBV5-5 and TRBJ2-2; TCRdb indicates TRBD1, and absent DNA this call remains unverified. CDR1 is SGHKS, CDR2 YYEKEE, per germline (reference sequence). The CDR3 is made up of 16 amino acids.